This TCR beta chain was sequenced during a study of T cells in Graves' hyperthyroidism and ophthalmopathy. Regarding the study as a whole: Blood also carried most thyroid clonotypes expanded above 0.001.

RNA transcripts gave rise to amplified TCR beta CDR3 regions. TCR CDR3 regions were first amplified by RT-PCR with HTBI primers. Each CDR3 protein is one row after TCRdb ran MiXCR on the multiplex PCR reads. The table has a few hundred thousand distinct CDR3 sequences, 15% to 17% seen once. For Graves' hyperthyroidism to be stable, ophthalmopathy could not progress within 18 months. Diagnostic assessment was based on clinical symptoms, serum thyroxine and TRAb, thyroid ultrasound and orbital computed tomography. The sample holds many counts of this clonotype. The antigen is undetermined. CDR3 length equals 14 residues. V was trimmed by 6 bases and J by 3 bases, leaving 12 bases between them. Germline assignment: CDR1 KGHSH and CDR2 LQKENI.

The sample taken for sequencing was blood. The genes are TRBV18 and TRBJ2-1; D is possibly TRBD2 (6 bases). This receptor was taken from a woman between 18 and 30 years old with Graves' hyperthyroidism. CDR3 residues: CASSAEGGYNEQFF. The CDR3 DNA sequence: TGTGCCAGCTCGGCCGAGGGAGGCTACAATGAGCAGTTCTTC.